These T cell receptor beta chains were read from a single sample in a study of cytomegalovirus exposure and HLA in healthy donors. Assay: immunoSEQ multiplex PCR; the TCRdb copy retains only in-frame clones and omits some. The sample holds about 67,000 clones, less than 80% seen once. The sequenced material came from PBMCs. All receptors derive from a man aged 55 to 70 in good health and CMV-seropositive. CDR3s include the opening cysteine and the closing phenylalanine or tryptophan. The order of the fields is CDR3 DNA, CDR3 protein, D gene, clone size, J gene, V gene. The D gene is left open where the match is weak. Clone size is shown for a subset of rows, as once, few, many or a class of expanded clone.

DNA: TGTGCCAGCAGCCCAGGTCCAGATACGCAGTATTTT; CDR3: CASSPGPDTQYF; D: .; size: .; J: TRBJ2-3; V: TRBV11-2
DNA: TGTGCCAGCAGTGAAGCGCTTACTAGCGGGAGGGCCGACTCAGATACGCAGTATTTT; CDR3: CASSEALTSGRADSDTQYF; D: TRBD2; size: .; J: TRBJ2-3; V: TRBV2
DNA: TGTGCCAGCAGCTTTGACAACTACGAGCAGTACTTC; CDR3: CASSFDNYEQYF; D: .; size: once; J: TRBJ2-7; V: TRBV11-2
DNA: TGTGCCAGCAGTGAACGATGGAGGGGGGGCCCCTACAATGAGCAGTTCTTC; CDR3: CASSERWRGGPYNEQFF; D: .; size: .; J: TRBJ2-1; V: TRBV6-4
DNA: TGTGCCAGTAGTATAGGCGGGGGGCCAGCCTACGAGCAGTACTTC; CDR3: CASSIGGGPAYEQYF; D: TRBD2; size: .; J: TRBJ2-7; V: TRBV19
DNA: TGTGCCAGCAGCTTACGGCGGGCTCGGACAGATACGCAGTATTTT; CDR3: CASSLRRARTDTQYF; D: .; size: .; J: TRBJ2-3; V: TRBV5-5
DNA: TGCGCCAGCAGCGTCACTGGCAATGAGCAGTTCTTC; CDR3: CASSVTGNEQFF; D: .; size: once; J: TRBJ2-1; V: TRBV5-1
DNA: TGTGCCAGCAGCCCCGTTGGACAGGGAACCGGCTACACCTTC; CDR3: CASSPVGQGTGYTF; D: TRBD1; size: .; J: TRBJ1-2; V: TRBV7-9
DNA: TGTGCCAGCAGCGTAACTAGCGGGGGGACGGAGCAGTTCTTC; CDR3: CASSVTSGGTEQFF; D: TRBD2; size: .; J: TRBJ2-1; V: TRBV9
DNA: TGTGCCAGCAGCTTTAGTGGTCGCATAGCTTTCTTT; CDR3: CASSFSGRIAFF; D: .; size: .; J: TRBJ1-1; V: TRBV7-2
DNA: TGTGCCAGCAGCCCAGGAAGAGATCTAGCCAAAAACATTCAGTACTTC; CDR3: CASSPGRDLAKNIQYF; D: .; size: .; J: TRBJ2-4; V: TRBV11-3
DNA: TGCGCCAGCAGCTTGGGACTAGCGGGGGAGACCCAGTACTTC; CDR3: CASSLGLAGETQYF; D: TRBD2; size: .; J: TRBJ2-5; V: TRBV5-1
DNA: TGTGCCAGCAGCCGACACGGGAGCTCCCGAAGCTCCTACGAGCAGTACTTC; CDR3: CASSRHGSSRSSYEQYF; D: .; size: few; J: TRBJ2-7; V: TRBV7-9
DNA: TGTGCCAGCAGCTTAATCCGCGGGGGAGTCTCGGGGGAGCAGTACTTC; CDR3: CASSLIRGGVSGEQYF; D: TRBD2; size: .; J: TRBJ2-7; V: TRBV11-2
DNA: TGTGCCAGCAGCGCCCTACCGCCGGGACTAGCGAAAAATTACAATGAGCAGTTCTTC; CDR3: CASSALPPGLAKNYNEQFF; D: TRBD2; size: few; J: TRBJ2-1; V: TRBV11-3
DNA: TGTGCCAGCAGCTTGGGACAGTTAAGCTCCTACGAGCAGTACTTC; CDR3: CASSLGQLSSYEQYF; D: .; size: .; J: TRBJ2-7; V: TRBV5-5
DNA: TGTGCCAGCAGCTACCGGGGACTAGGGGGGGGGAATGAGCAGTTCTTC; CDR3: CASSYRGLGGGNEQFF; D: TRBD2; size: .; J: TRBJ2-1; V: TRBV11-3
DNA: TGTGCCAGCAGACCCTACGACAGGGATTTCTCTGGGGCCAACGTCCTGACTTTC; CDR3: CASRPYDRDFSGANVLTF; D: TRBD1; size: .; J: TRBJ2-6; V: TRBV27
DNA: TGTGCCAGCAGCCCAGGGGGATACGAATCGAGGGGGGTCTACGAGCAGTACTTC; CDR3: CASSPGGYESRGVYEQYF; D: .; size: .; J: TRBJ2-7; V: TRBV4-2
DNA: TGTGCCACCAGCAGGTCAGAGGTTACGAGTCAGCCCCAGCATTTT; CDR3: CATSRSEVTSQPQHF; D: .; size: .; J: TRBJ1-5; V: TRBV15
DNA: TGTGCCAGCAGCTTGGCCAGGCGATCGGATACGCAGTATTTT; CDR3: CASSLARRSDTQYF; D: .; size: .; J: TRBJ2-3; V: TRBV5-4
DNA: TGTGCCAGCAGCTCGACAGGGGCCCCGTACAATGAGCAGTTCTTC; CDR3: CASSSTGAPYNEQFF; D: TRBD1; size: .; J: TRBJ2-1; V: TRBV7-9
DNA: TGTGCCAGCAGCTCCTATCGACCGGGCTCCTACGAGCAGTACTTC; CDR3: CASSSYRPGSYEQYF; D: .; size: .; J: TRBJ2-7; V: TRBV7-9
DNA: TGTGCCAGCAGTTACGGCCATAGGGGCACCGGGGAGCTGTTTTTT; CDR3: CASSYGHRGTGELFF; D: .; size: .; J: TRBJ2-2; V: TRBV6-6
DNA: TGTGCCAGCAGCCCCGACGGGGACAGGGCTGAAGCTTTCTTT; CDR3: CASSPDGDRAEAFF; D: TRBD1; size: .; J: TRBJ1-1; V: TRBV7-2
DNA: TGTGCCAGCAGCTTAGAACTAGCGGGGGGTGCCTACAATGAGCAGTTCTTC; CDR3: CASSLELAGGAYNEQFF; D: TRBD2; size: .; J: TRBJ2-1; V: TRBV7-9